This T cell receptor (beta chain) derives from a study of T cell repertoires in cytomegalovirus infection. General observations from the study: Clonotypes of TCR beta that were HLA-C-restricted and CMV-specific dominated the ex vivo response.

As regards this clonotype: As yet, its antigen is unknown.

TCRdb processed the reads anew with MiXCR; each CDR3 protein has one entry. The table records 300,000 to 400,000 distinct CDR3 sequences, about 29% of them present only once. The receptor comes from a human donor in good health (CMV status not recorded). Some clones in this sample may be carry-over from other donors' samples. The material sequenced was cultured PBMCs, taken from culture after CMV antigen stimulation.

CDR3 sequence reads: CASSLANSIYSNQPQHF. In DNA form, the CDR3 reads TGTGCCAGCAGCTTAGCTAACAGCATCTATAGCAATCAGCCCCAGCATTTT. The chain recombines TRBV7-6 with TRBJ1-5; D unresolved. Germline V gene sequence: CDR1 SGHVS, CDR2 FNYEAQ. V dropped 0 bases and J dropped 0 bases, with 12 bases sitting between them. The CDR3 consists of 17 residues.